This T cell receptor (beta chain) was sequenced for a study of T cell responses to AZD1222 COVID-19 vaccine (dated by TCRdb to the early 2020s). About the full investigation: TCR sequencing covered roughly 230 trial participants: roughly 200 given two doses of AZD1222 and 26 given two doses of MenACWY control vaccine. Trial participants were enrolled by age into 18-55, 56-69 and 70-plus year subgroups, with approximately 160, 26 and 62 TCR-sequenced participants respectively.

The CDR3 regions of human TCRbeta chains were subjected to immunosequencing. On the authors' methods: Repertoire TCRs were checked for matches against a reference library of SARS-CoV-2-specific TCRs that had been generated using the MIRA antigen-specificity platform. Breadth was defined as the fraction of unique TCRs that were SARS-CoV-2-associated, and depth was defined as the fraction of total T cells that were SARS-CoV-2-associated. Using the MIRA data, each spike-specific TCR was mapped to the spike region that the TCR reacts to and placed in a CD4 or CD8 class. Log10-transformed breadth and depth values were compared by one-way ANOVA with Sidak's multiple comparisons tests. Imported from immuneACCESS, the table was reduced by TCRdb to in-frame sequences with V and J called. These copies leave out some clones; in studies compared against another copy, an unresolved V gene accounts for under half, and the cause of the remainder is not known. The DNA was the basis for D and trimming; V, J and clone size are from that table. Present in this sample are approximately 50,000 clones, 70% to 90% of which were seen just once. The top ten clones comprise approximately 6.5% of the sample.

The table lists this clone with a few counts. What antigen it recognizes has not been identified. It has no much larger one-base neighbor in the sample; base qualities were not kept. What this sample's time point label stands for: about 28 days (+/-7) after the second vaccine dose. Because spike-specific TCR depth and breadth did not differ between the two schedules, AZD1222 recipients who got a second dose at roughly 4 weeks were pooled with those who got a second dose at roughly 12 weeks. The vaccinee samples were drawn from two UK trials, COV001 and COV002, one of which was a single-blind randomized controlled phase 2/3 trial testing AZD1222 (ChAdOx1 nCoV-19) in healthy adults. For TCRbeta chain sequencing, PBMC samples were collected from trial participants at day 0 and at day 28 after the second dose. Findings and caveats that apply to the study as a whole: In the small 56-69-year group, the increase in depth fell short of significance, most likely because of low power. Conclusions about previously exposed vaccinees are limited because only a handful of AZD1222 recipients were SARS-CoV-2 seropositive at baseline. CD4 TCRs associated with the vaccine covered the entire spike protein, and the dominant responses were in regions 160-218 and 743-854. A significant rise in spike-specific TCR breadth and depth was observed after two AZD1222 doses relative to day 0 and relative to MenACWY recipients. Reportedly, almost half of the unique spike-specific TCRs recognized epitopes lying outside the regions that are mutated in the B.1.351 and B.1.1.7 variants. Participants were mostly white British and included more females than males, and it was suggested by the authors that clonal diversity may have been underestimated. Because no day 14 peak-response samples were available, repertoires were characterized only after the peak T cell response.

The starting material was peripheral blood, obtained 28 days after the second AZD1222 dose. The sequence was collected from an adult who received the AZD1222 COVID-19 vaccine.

The CDR3 corresponds to CASSRDGHYGYTF. The bases read TGTGCCAGTAGTAGAGACGGGCACTATGGCTACACCTTC. The sequence is built from TRBV19 and TRBJ1-2; no D gene call is confident. Between the V and J ends, shortened by 4 bases and 3 bases respectively, the junction contains 9 bases. The germline V gene (reference sequence) supplies CDR1 LNHDA and CDR2 SQIVND. Including cysteine and phenylalanine, the CDR3 has 13 amino acids. Here the CDR3 DNA is all that survives: 39 bases in frame from base 1.